This T cell receptor beta chain was sequenced for a study of sequential checkpoint blockade in melanoma. Noted treatment: randomized to nivolumab then ipilimumab (arm A) or the reverse (arm B). Germline V lookup: CDR1 MGHRA, CDR2 YSYEKL. This CDR3 has 13 residues. Trimming cost V 3 bases and J 7 bases, with 13 bases left between them. Data came from immunoSEQ multiplex PCR; TCRdb stores just in-frame clones and leaves some out. The sample has approximately 10,000 clones; 78% are singletons. This receptor was obtained from a human donor with melanoma. Here the sequenced sample was CD8+ T cells sorted from blood (inferred from file names), taken from a patient given nivolumab and ipilimumab in sequence. The chain links TRBV4-1 to TRBJ2-7; D gene uncertain. The CDR3 bases are TGCGCCAGCAGCCACCTGGAACCCGGGGAGCAGTACTTC. This encodes CASSHLEPGEQYF.